The subject of this entry is one T cell receptor (beta chain). The target antigen is unknown. CDR1 and CDR2 from the germline V gene are SEHNR and FQNEAQ (reference sequence). The length of the CDR3 is 15 residues. V gave up 3 bases and J gave up 7 bases, with 13 bases separating them. The sample comes from a study of blood T cells in healthy people across ages. Study-wide findings and caveats: In older individuals, TCR beta diversity per million T cells was lower, falling roughly linearly with age.

Sample-barcoded 5' priming and a J-beta primer mix drove a second PCR of roughly 6 to 12 cycles. A template-switch adaptor with 12 random nucleotides tagged each cDNA molecule. TCRdb reanalysed the 5' RACE reads using MiXCR and keeps one entry per CDR3 protein. Here the sample spans around 1.1 million distinct CDR3 sequences, roughly two fifths being singletons. This rearrangement joins TRBV7-9 to TRBJ1-6, with D unresolved. The source material was blood. This clonotype originated in a man aged 18 to 30 in good health. CDR3 nucleotides: TGTGCCAGCAGCTTCGGGTATGGGGAAAATTCACCCCTCCACTTT. Amino acids: CASSFGYGENSPLHF.